A selection of T cell receptor beta chains follows, all from one sample in a study of blood T cell repertoires in COVID-19. Sequencing was performed with immunoSEQ multiplex PCR; in TCRdb, only in-frame clones are kept and a portion is missing. The sample consists of roughly 280,000 clones, less than 90% of them appearing once. The sequencing sample was made of peripheral blood. These receptors were collected from a man aged 25-45 years with active or convalescent COVID-19. Both conserved end residues are trimmed from each CDR3. Each record gives: D gene, V gene, CDR3 protein. D genes are given only for firm matches.

. | TRBV4-3 | ASSQDRTGNYGYT
TRBD1 | TRBV3-1/TRBV3-2 | ASSQDGTGGSLISGELF
. | TRBV18 | ASSPQGSEAF
TRBD1 | TRBV7-8 | ASSPDRVDQQY
TRBD2 | TRBV7-7 | ASSEAGGPGNEQF
TRBD2 | TRBV5-1 | ASSLSSGQETQY
. | TRBV6-1 | ASSEEFLGVNGKLF
. | TRBV3-1/TRBV3-2 | ASSQGSGRSSPLH
. | TRBV6-5 | ATSRGGGTGEQF
. | TRBV27 | ASRHPLGGSGANVLT
TRBD1 | TRBV9 | ASRDRDWTGSYGYT
. | TRBV2 | ASHWEESYNSPLH
. | TRBV6-2/TRBV6-3 | ASSYEHAPYNEQF
. | TRBV11-2 | ASSLISWGSKETQY
TRBD2 | TRBV4-3 | ASSQGTSSYEQY
TRBD2 | TRBV6-5 | ASKEGLASSYEQY
. | TRBV7-8 | ASSSYRNQPQH